This T cell receptor beta chain emerged from a study of T cell repertoires in ileal Crohn's disease. Overall study context: Median disease duration was nearly eight years; roughly 40% smoked at surgery.

Surgical specimens yielded lamina propria lymphocytes, which were density-gradient separated and then sorted. The table came from immunoSEQ multiplex PCR; TCRdb's copy has only in-frame clones and leaves some out. Of fewer than 6,500 clones in the sample, 70% to 90% are singletons; the top ten hold approximately 0.88%. Trimming at V came to 1 base and at J to 10 bases, leaving 7 bases not matched to a gene. The CDR3 loop spans 15 amino acids. Germline values: CDR1 MNHNS, CDR2 SASEGT. The chain recombines TRBV6-1 with TRBJ2-1, with 10 bases matching TRBD2. This receptor was obtained from an adult with Crohn's disease. Some clones in this sample may be carry-over from other donors' samples. Sample: CD4+ T cells from ileum. The CDR3 reads CASSEGVAGGGEQFF. In DNA, the CDR3 is TGTGCCAGCAGTGAAGGGGTAGCGGGAGGCGGGGAGCAGTTCTTC.